What follows are 30 T cell receptor beta chains derived from one specimen sequenced in a study of neurological immune-mediated disorders. TCRdb recomputed calls from the 5' RACE reads with MiXCR, one row per CDR3 protein. Among 30,000 or so distinct CDR3 sequences listed, roughly 4.4% were seen once. Source material: PBMCs. All receptors come from a man between 18 and 35 years old in good health.

This clonotype came up many times. The J gene is TRBJ1-1, the V gene TRBV18, with D perhaps TRBD1 (5 bases). The germline V gene has CDR1 KGHSH and CDR2 LQKENI. The CDR3 is made up of 13 amino acids. Trimming removed 4 bases from V and 1 base from J, with 7 bases in between. The CDR3 DNA is TGTGCCAGCTCACAACAGGCGAACACTGAAGCTTTCTTT. It translates to CASSQQANTEAFF.

In this sample, this clonotype turned up many times. The chain recombines TRBV6-5 with TRBJ1-4; 8 nucleotides align to TRBD1. Trimming took 5 bases from V and 8 from J; bases not matched to a gene: 13. Germline CDR1 is MNHEY and CDR2 is SVGAGI. This CDR3 region has 16 residues. CDR3 region: CASSPSAGGVREKLFF. DNA of the CDR3: TGTGCCAGCAGTCCCAGCGCAGGGGGCGTAAGGGAAAAACTGTTTTTT.

In its sample, this clonotype was seen many times. The V gene is TRBV20-1, the J gene TRBJ1-3; D is perhaps TRBD1 (5 bases). The germline CDR1 and CDR2 sequences are DFQATT and SNEGSKA (reference sequence). V was cut by 7 bases and J by 8 bases, with 18 bases left in between. This CDR3 is 13 amino acids long. This CDR3 reads CSVPRVGRDTIYF. CDR3 sequence (DNA): TGCAGTGTACCCAGGGTGGGGCGCGACACCATATATTTT.

This clonotype was counted many times. The V call is TRBV19, the J call TRBJ2-1; the match to TRBD1 covers 8 bases. Looked up from germline, CDR1 is LNHDA and CDR2 is SQIVND (reference sequence). After removal of 11 bases from V and 9 bases from J, the junction contained 6 bases not matched to a gene. CDR3 length equals 11 residues. The CDR3 reads CASGGSSEQFF. DNA of the CDR3: TGTGCCTCAGGGGGCTCCAGTGAGCAGTTCTTC.

This clonotype was seen ten or more times. This chain uses TRBV5-1 with TRBJ2-5; either TRBD1 or TRBD2 may supply D (7 bases each). The CDR3 extends over 14 amino acids. V dropped 3 bases and J dropped 4 bases, with 13 bases sitting between them. Germline CDR1 SGHRS, CDR2 YFSETQ. The CDR3 DNA follows: TGCGCCAGCAGCTCCCCAGGGGGGGTAGAGACCCAGTACTTC. Translating it yields CASSSPGGVETQYF.

Ten or more counts support this clonotype. V gene TRBV21-1 combines with J gene TRBJ2-3. TRBV21-1 is reported as a pseudogene. The CDR3 sequence is 13 residues long. CDR3 region: CASSIGGTDTQYF. The CDR3 region has the DNA TGTGCCAGCAGCATAGGGGGCACAGATACGCAGTATTTT.

This clonotype was detected many times. CDR3 nucleotide sequence: TGTGCCAGCAGTGAAAGTGGTAATTCACCCCTCCACTTT. It translates to CASSESGNSPLHF. The V and J genes are TRBV6-1 and TRBJ1-6; D not certain. Germline CDR1 reads MNHNS; CDR2 reads SASEGT. The CDR3 is made up of 13 amino acids. Deletions cut 2 bases from V and 6 bases from J, with 5 bases between.

This clonotype was seen at least ten times. The chain employs TRBV5-1 and TRBJ1-4; D is uncertain. The germline V gene encodes CDR1 SGHRS and CDR2 YFSETQ. This CDR3 is 15 amino acids long. V gave up 4 bases and J gave up 8 bases, with 18 bases separating them. This chain's CDR3 is CASSPPVWGEEKLFF. In nucleotides, the CDR3 is TGCGCCAGCAGCCCCCCAGTGTGGGGTGAGGAAAAACTGTTTTTT. Based on the CDR3 plus reference TRBV5-1 and TRBJ1-4, the full variable domain is KAGVTQTPRYLIKTRGQQVTLSCSPISGHRSVSWYQQTPGQGLQFLFEYFSETQRNKGNFPGRFSGRQFSNSRSEMNVSTLELGDSALYLCASSPPVWGEEKLFFGSGTQLSVL.

This clonotype was recorded at least ten times. The DNA for the CDR3 is TGTGCCAGCAGTTACGCGGGAGGCACTGAAGCTTTCTTT. It specifies CASSYAGGTEAFF. This sequence joins TRBV6-5 and TRBJ1-1; D gene unclear. Germline-derived CDR1 and CDR2 are MNHEY and SVGAGI. Trimming removed 2 bases at V and 4 bases at J, with 8 bases between. The CDR3 loop spans 13 amino acids.

The table lists this clonotype with many counts. J is TRBJ2-3 and V is TRBV29-1; D tentatively reads TRBD1 or TRBD2 (5 bases each). The CDR3 is 13 amino acids. Trimming left V 3 bases short and J 0 bases short, with 7 bases between. In germline, CDR1 is SQVTM, CDR2 ANQGSEA. The CDR3, as DNA: TGCAGCGTTGAGAGGGGCAGCACAGATACGCAGTATTTT. Translating it yields CSVERGSTDTQYF.

This clonotype was counted at least ten times. V gene TRBV7-3 combines with J gene TRBJ2-1, with 7 bases identical to TRBD1. This CDR3 comprises 14 residues. The V gene end was trimmed by 3 bases and the J gene end by 6 bases; junction bases not matched to a gene: 5. Germline values: CDR1 SGHTA, CDR2 FQGTGA. DNA of the CDR3: TGTGCCAGCAGCTTGCAGGGGGATACCAATGAGCAGTTCTTC. This sequence encodes CASSLQGDTNEQFF.

This clonotype was observed many times. The chain recombines TRBV7-2 with TRBJ1-1; no definite D call. Trimming removed 0 bases from V and 4 bases from J, with 9 bases in between. CDR1 is SGHTA and CDR2 is FQGNSA in the germline V gene. The CDR3 extends over 14 amino acids. CDR3 amino acids: CASSLAAGITEAFF. CDR3 nucleotides: TGTGCCAGCAGCTTAGCGGCCGGAATCACTGAAGCTTTCTTT.

This clonotype was detected many times. The chain has TRBV6-5 and TRBJ2-7; 9 positions match TRBD1. CDR1 MNHEY and CDR2 SVGAGI come from the germline V gene. Trimming at V came to 7 bases and at J to 1 base, leaving 5 bases not matched to a gene. CDR3 length: 14 residues. CDR3 coding DNA: TGTGCCAGCACGAGGGGACAGGGATCCTACGAGCAGTACTTC. It is translated as CASTRGQGSYEQYF.

Many counts were recorded for this clonotype. This chain links TRBV7-9 with TRBJ1-1, with 7 bases lining up with TRBD1. The CDR3 totals 14 residues. Losses at the gene ends were 1 base for V and 5 bases for J; bases not matched to a gene: 4. Germline CDR1 is SEHNR and CDR2 is FQNEAQ (reference sequence). The DNA of the CDR3 is TGTGCCAGCAGCTTAGGACAGGGCATGACTGAAGCTTTCTTT. This sequence encodes CASSLGQGMTEAFF.

Ten or more counts support this clonotype. The chain is built from TRBV25-1 and TRBJ1-1, with D tentatively TRBD1 (6 bases). The germline gives CDR1 MGHDK, CDR2 SYGVNS. V lost 8 bases to trimming and J lost 4 bases, with 14 bases between them. CDR3 size: 13 residues. This CDR3 is CASVEDRFTEAFF. DNA for the CDR3: TGTGCCAGCGTAGAGGACAGATTCACTGAAGCTTTCTTT.

This clonotype was picked up a small number of times. This chain joins TRBV2 and TRBJ1-5; perhaps TRBD1 as D (6 bases). Deletions cut 5 bases from V and 2 bases from J, with 10 bases between. The CDR3 has 14 residues. The V gene's germline CDR1 is SNHLY and CDR2 FYNNEI. The CDR3 protein is CASSTGLGNQPQHF. The CDR3 nucleotides are TGTGCCAGCAGTACAGGGCTAGGCAATCAGCCCCAGCATTTT.

This clonotype was seen many times. The chain has TRBV6-5 and TRBJ1-2; tentative D call: TRBD1 (5 bases). This CDR3 contains 15 residues. The germline V gene has CDR1 MNHEY and CDR2 SVGAGI. V lost 0 bases and J 2 bases, leaving 10 bases between the germline ends. The CDR3 is CASSYSGVGNYGYTF. CDR3 nucleotide sequence: TGTGCCAGCAGTTACTCAGGGGTTGGGAACTATGGCTACACCTTC.

This clonotype was observed at least ten times. The chain links TRBV20-1 to TRBJ2-7; possible D gene TRBD1, 6 bases. The ends were cut back, 6 bases at V and 0 bases at J, with 18 bases in the middle. The CDR3 sequence is 15 residues long. From germline, CDR1 is DFQATT and CDR2 SNEGSKA (reference sequence). CDR3 residues: CSALTADRSSYEQYF. CDR3 DNA: TGCAGTGCCCTTACTGCGGACAGAAGCTCCTACGAGCAGTACTTC.

This clonotype was recorded many times. The V gene is TRBV11-1, the J gene TRBJ2-1, with TRBD2 identical over 12 bases. V lost 6 bases to trimming and J lost 3 bases; unmatched junction nucleotides: 12. In germline, CDR1 is SGHAT, CDR2 FQDESV (reference sequence). The CDR3 contains 18 residues. CDR3 loop: CASRPLPGLAGNYNEQFF. CDR3 DNA: TGTGCCAGCAGACCCCTCCCAGGACTAGCGGGGAACTACAATGAGCAGTTCTTC.

In this sample, this clonotype turned up many times. This chain links TRBV15 with TRBJ2-4, with TRBD2 matching 11 bases. The CDR3 consists of 15 residues. Germline trimming cut 0 bases from V and 7 bases from J; bases unmatched to any gene: 2. Germline CDR1 LNHNV, CDR2 YYDKDF (reference sequence). The CDR3 nucleotides read TGTGCCACCAGCAGAGATAGCGGGGGGGCCAACATTCAGTACTTC. Its translation: CATSRDSGGANIQYF.

This clonotype showed up many times. The chain couples TRBV20-1 to TRBJ2-5; TRBD2 aligns across 9 bases. The CDR3 loop spans 14 amino acids. Germline CDR1 DFQATT, CDR2 SNEGSKA (reference sequence). Unmatched junction bases numbered 3, after V lost 4 bases and J lost 0 bases. The CDR3 protein is CSATGGGDQETQYF. CDR3 DNA sequence: TGCAGTGCTACCGGCGGGGGGGACCAAGAGACCCAGTACTTC.

At least ten counts were recorded for this clonotype. CDR3 bases: TGCAGCGCGAGCACAGATACGCAGTATTTT. It specifies CSASTDTQYF. J is TRBJ2-3 and V is TRBV29-1; D uncertain. This CDR3 contains 10 residues. Per the germline V gene, CDR1 is SQVTM and CDR2 is ANQGSEA. V lost 7 bases and J lost 0, with 2 bases in between.

In this sample, this clonotype turned up many times. The chain couples TRBV6-6 to TRBJ2-7; 12 bases are shared with TRBD2. This CDR3 is 15 amino acids long. Germline V CDR1 and CDR2: MNHNY, SVGAGI (reference sequence). The trim removed 7 bases at V and 7 bases at J, leaving 11 bases unmatched. The CDR3 reads CASTGPSGGAEEQYF. CDR3 bases: TGTGCCAGCACGGGACCTAGCGGGGGGGCCGAGGAGCAGTACTTC.

This clonotype was seen a few times. The chain recombines TRBV29-1 with TRBJ1-1, with D possibly being TRBD1 (5 bases). CDR3 length equals 13 residues. Germline values: CDR1 SQVTM, CDR2 ANQGSEA. V was clipped by 7 bases and J by 3 bases, with 15 bases between them. The CDR3 bases are TGCAGCGCCAACAGGAACCGAGACACTGAAGCTTTCTTT. Amino acids: CSANRNRDTEAFF.

This clonotype has ten or more counts. The chain joins TRBV6-5 to TRBJ2-1, with D perhaps matching TRBD2 (5 bases). The CDR3 has 18 amino acids. Trimming cost V 6 bases and J 0 bases, with 21 bases left between them. From germline, CDR1 is MNHEY and CDR2 SVGAGI. The CDR3 loop reads CASRRTSWGDSSYNEQFF. The CDR3 DNA follows: TGTGCCAGCAGACGGACTTCATGGGGAGATAGCTCCTACAATGAGCAGTTCTTC.

This clonotype was seen ten or more times. The chain couples TRBV7-2 to TRBJ2-4; D not certain. The ends were cut back, 5 bases at V and 5 bases at J, with 4 bases in the middle. This CDR3 contains 11 residues. Germline V lookup: CDR1 SGHTA, CDR2 FQGNSA. This CDR3 is CASSTQNIQYF. CDR3 coding DNA: TGTGCCAGCAGCACGCAAAACATTCAGTACTTC.

This clonotype was detected many times. The genes are TRBV5-1 and TRBJ1-6; the D gene is possibly TRBD1 (6 bases). V lost 0 bases and J lost 0, with 19 bases in between. The CDR3 loop spans 20 amino acids. Germline CDR1 and CDR2: SGHRS and YFSETQ. The CDR3 region has the DNA TGCGCCAGCAGCTTGGTTGGGGGCTCTGGTAGGAGCTCCTATAATTCACCCCTCCACTTT. Translation: CASSLVGGSGRSSYNSPLHF.

Ten or more counts support this clonotype. The chain employs TRBV29-1 and TRBJ2-7; no definite D call. V was trimmed by 0 bases and J by 4 bases, leaving 4 bases between them. Germline V gene data show CDR1 as SQVTM and CDR2 as ANQGSEA. This CDR3 contains 11 residues. The CDR3 loop reads CSVEDQYEQYF. The CDR3, as DNA: TGCAGCGTTGAAGATCAATACGAGCAGTACTTC.

This clonotype was detected many times. The V gene is TRBV3-1, the J gene TRBJ2-5; D gene unclear. There are 16 residues in the CDR3. The germline V gene has CDR1 LGHDT and CDR2 YNNKEL (reference sequence). Deletions cut 0 bases from V and 1 base from J, with 12 bases between. CDR3 sequence (DNA): TGTGCCAGCAGCCAAGAGAGAAGCGTCCCCCAAGAGACCCAGTACTTC. Amino acids: CASSQERSVPQETQYF.

Note on this clonotype: Given a much more abundant clone one base away, this may be a read error. The chain combines TRBV7-8 with TRBJ1-1; D call uncertain. The CDR3 runs 14 residues. Germline CDR1 reads SGHVS; CDR2 reads FQNEAQ. CDR3 protein: CASSLVRDNNEAFF. The CDR3 DNA reads as TGTGCCAGCAGCTTAGTAAGGGATAACAATGAAGCTTTCTTT.